Listed here are 32 T cell receptor beta chains from one sample, sequenced in a study of blood T cell repertoires in COVID-19 (dated by TCRdb to 2018 to 2021). The library relied on the immunoSEQ multiplex PCR assay. The table was pulled from immuneACCESS by TCRdb, which kept in-frame rearrangements only. Such tables lose some clones; where checked, under half of the loss comes from unresolved V genes, and the rest has no known cause. The sample table contains approximately 290,000 clones; only one count was recorded for 70% to 90% of them. The top ten hold 0.87% of the sample. Sequenced sample: peripheral blood. The receptors stem from a human donor with COVID-19, enrolled during active disease. The donor label of this sample is uncertain.

This chain connects TRBV2 to TRBJ2-7; possible D gene TRBD1, 5 bases. CDR1 and CDR2 (germline): SNHLY, FYNNEI. CDR3 length equals 13 residues. V dropped 4 bases and J dropped 9 bases, with 16 bases sitting between them. The CDR3 coding sequence is TGTGCCAGCAGTGCAAATCAGGGTATAGGGCAGTACTTC. As protein: CASSANQGIGQYF.

J is TRBJ2-1 and V is TRBV19; no clear D gene. The CDR3 is made up of 14 amino acids. CDR1 and CDR2 (germline): LNHDA, SQIVND (reference sequence). Trimming took 3 bases from V and 6 from J, leaving 12 bases between them. The CDR3 region is CASSIASPVNEQFF. CDR3 sequence (DNA): TGTGCCAGTAGTATTGCCAGTCCAGTCAATGAGCAGTTCTTC.

The chain links TRBV6-6 to TRBJ2-7; D is possibly TRBD1 (6 bases). CDR3 length: 15 amino acids. Germline V gene sequence: CDR1 MNHNY, CDR2 SVGAGI (reference sequence). The V gene lost 0 bases and the J gene lost 3 bases, with 12 bases spanning the gap. The CDR3 DNA reads TGTGCCAGCAGTTACTCGACTGGACAGAGCTACGAGCAGTACTTC. Translation: CASSYSTGQSYEQYF.

The V call is TRBV5-4, the J call TRBJ1-2; D remains ambiguous. The V and J ends lost 0 bases and 6 bases respectively, with 9 bases between them. Looked up from germline, CDR1 is SGHNT and CDR2 is YYREEE (reference sequence). The CDR3 consists of 13 residues. This chain's CDR3 is CASSLETADGYTF. DNA of the CDR3: TGTGCCAGCAGCTTGGAGACGGCGGATGGCTACACCTTC.

The chain couples TRBV28 to TRBJ2-1; 9 nucleotides line up with TRBD1. From germline, CDR1 is MDHEN and CDR2 SYDVKM. V shed 7 bases, J shed 4 bases, and the junction held 8 bases outside the gene matches. There are 15 residues in the CDR3. The CDR3 is CASILDRGFYNEQFF. The DNA of the CDR3 is TGTGCCAGCATTCTAGACAGGGGGTTTTACAATGAGCAGTTCTTC.

CDR3 nucleotide sequence: TGTGCCAGCAGCTCGTCGAGGCTCGGTGACGAGCAGTACTTC. This codes for CASSSSRLGDEQYF. This rearrangement joins TRBV11-1 to TRBJ2-7, with D unclear. The CDR3 totals 14 residues. V lost 4 bases to trimming and J lost 5 bases, with 15 bases between them. Germline CDR1 and CDR2: SGHAT and FQDESV (reference sequence).

The chain combines TRBV5-4 with TRBJ1-1; D is possibly TRBD1 (5 bases). CDR1 is SGHNT and CDR2 is YYREEE in the germline V gene (reference sequence). V was clipped by 2 bases and J by 6 bases, with 14 bases between them. The length of the CDR3 is 14 residues. CDR3 loop: CASSLNQGGAEAFF. Written as DNA, the CDR3 is TGTGCCAGCAGCTTAAATCAGGGAGGCGCTGAAGCTTTCTTT.

This clone was observed once. The gene calls are TRBV29-1 and TRBJ2-5; TRBD2 matches at 8 bases. V lost 8 bases to trimming and J lost 6 bases; unmatched junction nucleotides: 11. Germline V gene sequence: CDR1 SQVTM, CDR2 ANQGSEA. This CDR3 has 13 residues. The CDR3 protein is CSLRASGPQTQYF. The CDR3 region has the DNA TGCAGCCTTAGGGCTAGCGGGCCCCAGACCCAGTACTTC.

CDR3 protein: CASSFGAGVGDEQFF. In DNA form, the CDR3 reads TGCGCCAGCAGCTTTGGAGCGGGAGTAGGGGATGAGCAGTTCTTC. The V gene is TRBV5-1, the J gene TRBJ2-1, with 8 bases matching TRBD2. J was trimmed by 8 bases and V by 2 bases; bases with no gene match: 9. The CDR3 has 15 residues. The germline V gene has CDR1 SGHRS and CDR2 YFSETQ.

This rearrangement joins TRBV7-8 to TRBJ2-5; D remains unclear. V gave up 0 bases and J gave up 2 bases, with 7 bases separating them. CDR1 and CDR2 from the germline V gene are SGHVS and FQNEAQ. The CDR3 totals 14 residues. Here the CDR3 DNA reads TGTGCCAGCAGCTTAGCGCATACACAAGAGACCCAGTACTTC. Translated: CASSLAHTQETQYF.

The V call is TRBV5-4, the J call TRBJ2-3; 11 nucleotides agree with TRBD1. This CDR3 region has 15 residues. Germline V gene data show CDR1 as SGHNT and CDR2 as YYREEE (reference sequence). V gave up 4 bases and J gave up 6 bases; unmatched junction bases: 7. CDR3 residues: CASSNRDRGSDTQYF. The CDR3, as DNA: TGTGCCAGCAGCAACCGGGACAGGGGGTCGGATACGCAGTATTTT.

In DNA, the CDR3 is TGTGCCAGCAGTGCGCAGGGGCGGGTCTATGGCTACACCTTC. This codes for CASSAQGRVYGYTF. The chain uses TRBV2 and TRBJ1-2, with a weak D call TRBD1 (6 bases). CDR3 length equals 14 residues. In germline, CDR1 is SNHLY, CDR2 FYNNEI. V was pared by 4 bases and J by 4 bases, with 13 bases between. Drawing the rest from reference TRBV2 and TRBJ1-2, the complete variable domain is EPEVTQTPSHQVTQMGQEVILRCVPISNHLYFYWYRQILGQKVEFLVSFYNNEISEKSEIFDDQFSVERPDGSNFTLKIRSTKLEDSAMYFCASSAQGRVYGYTFGSGTRLTVV.

V is TRBV5-5 and J is TRBJ2-7; D is perhaps TRBD2 (5 bases). V lost 4 bases and J 4 bases, leaving 18 bases between the germline ends. The CDR3 loop spans 15 amino acids. From germline, CDR1 is SGHKS and CDR2 YYEKEE (reference sequence). The CDR3 sequence: CASSRAPGVQYEQYF. As DNA, the CDR3 is TGTGCCAGCAGCCGGGCACCCGGGGTGCAGTACGAGCAGTACTTC.

The chain links TRBV7-9 to TRBJ2-3; 12 nucleotides agree with TRBD2. Germline-derived CDR1 and CDR2 are SEHNR and FQNEAQ (reference sequence). The J segment lost 6 bases and the V segment lost 3 bases, leaving 10 bases of the junction unmatched. The CDR3 consists of 17 residues. Written as DNA, the CDR3 is TGTGCCAGCAGCTTTCGCGGACTAGCGGGGCTGAGGGATACGCAGTATTTT. Amino acid sequence: CASSFRGLAGLRDTQYF. Full variable domain (missing parts from reference TRBV7-9 and TRBJ2-3): DTGVSQNPRHKITKRGQNVTFRCDPISEHNRLYWYRQTLGQGPEFLTYFQNEAQLEKSRLLSDRFSAERPKGSFSTLEIQRTEQGDSAMYLCASSFRGLAGLRDTQYFGPGTRLTVL.

V usage is TRBV5-1 and J usage is TRBJ2-7; TRBD1 aligns across 7 bases. Germline lookup yields CDR1 SGHRS and CDR2 YFSETQ. V dropped 2 bases and J dropped 4; count of bases not matched to a gene: 3. The CDR3 runs 13 residues. CDR3 amino acids: CASSLGGDYEQYF. As DNA, the CDR3 is TGCGCCAGCAGCTTAGGGGGCGATTACGAGCAGTACTTC.

V gene TRBV11-2 combines with J gene TRBJ1-4; maybe TRBD1 (6 bases). CDR3 length equals 13 residues. The ends were cut back, 3 bases at V and 8 bases at J, with 10 bases in the middle. Germline V CDR1 and CDR2: SGHAT, FQNNGV. The chain's CDR3 is CASSFTGGEKLFF. In nucleotides, the CDR3 is TGTGCCAGCAGCTTCACGGGGGGCGAAAAACTGTTTTTT. The variable domain in full, completed from reference TRBV11-2 and TRBJ1-4, reads EAGVAQSPRYKIIEKRQSVAFWCNPISGHATLYWYQQILGQGPKLLIQFQNNGVVDDSQLPKDRFSAERLKGVDSTLKIQPAKLEDSAVYLCASSFTGGEKLFFGSGTQLSVL.

The CDR3 DNA sequence: TGTGCCAGCAGCTTAGACAGAAACTACGAGCAGTACTTC. Amino acids: CASSLDRNYEQYF. The rearrangement links TRBV7-2 to TRBJ2-7; D remains unclear. In germline, CDR1 is SGHTA, CDR2 FQGNSA. The CDR3 has 13 amino acids. The V and J ends lost 1 base and 3 bases respectively, with 7 bases between them.

This rearrangement joins TRBV9 to TRBJ2-7; tentative D call: TRBD1 (6 bases). Germline V gives CDR1 SGDLS, CDR2 YYNGEE. Deletions cut 0 bases from V and 0 bases from J, with 10 bases between. The CDR3 spans 15 residues. The CDR3 DNA is TGTGCCAGCAGCGTAGCAACAGGGAGCTCCTACGAGCAGTACTTC. This translates into CASSVATGSSYEQYF.

The V gene is TRBV3-1 (or the pseudogene TRBV3-2), the J gene TRBJ1-5; no clear D. Between the trimmed V and J ends, which lost 0 bases and 6 bases, there was a span of 12 bases. The CDR3 spans 15 residues. Per the germline V gene, CDR1 is LGHDT and CDR2 is YNNKEL (reference sequence). CDR3 amino acids: CASSQDPGVGQPQHF. CDR3 in DNA: TGTGCCAGCAGCCAAGATCCCGGGGTGGGTCAGCCCCAGCATTTT.

The V gene is TRBV11-2, the J gene TRBJ2-5, with a weak D call TRBD2 (5 bases). The germline CDR1 and CDR2 sequences are SGHAT and FQNNGV. V lost 1 base to trimming and J lost 5 bases, with 14 bases between them. This CDR3 is built from 15 residues. The CDR3 DNA follows: TGTGCCAGCAGCTTAGTACTGCCCCCGGGGGAGACCCAGTACTTC. Translation: CASSLVLPPGETQYF.

The chain uses TRBV6-5 and TRBJ2-1; 12 positions agree with TRBD2. Germline loops: CDR1 MNHEY, CDR2 SVGAGI. The CDR3 totals 15 residues. V trimming: 7 bases; J trimming: 6 bases; junction bases outside the gene matches: 7. The CDR3 DNA reads TGTGCCAGCACTAACCTAGCGGGAGGGTTCAATGAGCAGTTCTTC. This encodes CASTNLAGGFNEQFF.

V and J are TRBV19 and TRBJ2-6, with no clear D. The CDR3 is 12 residues long. Trimming removed 8 bases at V and 7 bases at J, with 9 bases between. Germline CDR1 and CDR2: LNHDA and SQIVND (reference sequence). CDR3 DNA: TGTGCCAGTTCCCCTCGTGCCAACGTCCTGACTTTC. This gives the protein CASSPRANVLTF.

This clone was counted ten times or more. This chain links TRBV6-5 with TRBJ1-1; a possible D gene is TRBD1 (5 bases). The V gene lost 9 bases and the J gene lost 1 base, with 9 bases spanning the gap. The CDR3 is made up of 12 amino acids. Germline V gene lookup returns CDR1 MNHEY and CDR2 SVGAGI. DNA of the CDR3: TGTGCCAGTAGAACAGGGAACACTGAAGCTTTCTTT. Residues: CASRTGNTEAFF.

This chain uses TRBV4-3 with TRBJ1-2; D is ambiguous. Germline loops: CDR1 LGHNA, CDR2 YSLEER. V was shortened by 4 bases and J by 3 bases, with 9 bases between the two germline ends. The CDR3 runs to 13 residues. The CDR3 sequence is CASSPGPYYGYTF. As DNA, the CDR3 is TGCGCCAGCAGCCCTGGGCCCTACTATGGCTACACCTTC.

The chain carries TRBV2 and TRBJ2-1, with 10 bases identical to TRBD1. Germline V gene data show CDR1 as SNHLY and CDR2 as FYNNEI. V lost 6 bases, J lost 6 bases, and 8 bases stayed unmatched. The CDR3 sequence is 15 residues long. The CDR3 DNA is TGTGCCAGCAGATTGGGGACAGGGGTGGGCAATGAGCAGTTCTTC. This sequence encodes CASRLGTGVGNEQFF.

This sequence joins TRBV12-5 and TRBJ2-3; D might be TRBD2 (6 bases). The ends were cut back, 1 base at V and 8 bases at J, with 19 bases in the middle. The CDR3 length is 16 residues. Germline V gene lookup returns CDR1 LGHNT and CDR2 FRNRAP. CDR3 sequence (DNA): TGTGCTAGTGGTTTGGGGACTATGGGACCCGGTCCTACGCAGTATTTT. Its translation is CASGLGTMGPGPTQYF.

The chain recombines TRBV30 with TRBJ2-1; a possible D gene is TRBD2 (7 bases). Trimming stripped 5 bases from V and 8 bases from J, with 16 bases between. Germline CDR1 is GTSNPN and CDR2 is SVGIG (reference sequence). This CDR3 has 13 amino acids. The CDR3 region is CAWGRGSLHEQFF. CDR3 in DNA: TGTGCCTGGGGGAGGGGGAGCCTCCATGAGCAGTTCTTC.

This chain links TRBV27 with TRBJ1-5, with TRBD1 matching over 11 bases. The CDR3 has 18 amino acids. Germline V gives CDR1 MNHEY, CDR2 SMNVEV (reference sequence). J lost 6 bases, V lost 2 bases, and 12 bases had no gene match. CDR3 amino acids: CASSLPGTGGWYVQPQHF. CDR3 DNA sequence: TGTGCCAGCAGTTTACCCGGGACAGGGGGGTGGTACGTTCAGCCCCAGCATTTT.

The chain couples TRBV2 to TRBJ1-4; a weak D match, TRBD1 (5 bases). The CDR3 consists of 14 residues. Trimming shortened V by 6 bases and J by 8 bases, and 16 bases separated the two germline ends. Germline V gene sequence: CDR1 SNHLY, CDR2 FYNNEI. CDR3 region: CASRGGADGEKLFF. In nucleotides, the CDR3 is TGTGCCAGCAGGGGTGGGGCAGACGGGGAAAAACTGTTTTTT.

The chain couples TRBV5-1 to TRBJ1-2; D not resolved. Germline CDR1 is SGHRS and CDR2 is YFSETQ. The CDR3 spans 13 residues. Trimming took 4 bases from V and 3 from J, leaving 10 bases between them. The CDR3 protein is CASSRSGDYGYTF. The DNA for the CDR3 is TGCGCCAGCAGCCGCTCCGGGGACTATGGCTACACCTTC.

This clone was seen a single time. V is TRBV19 and J is TRBJ1-2; TRBD1 agrees at 10 bases. Germline CDR1 and CDR2: LNHDA and SQIVND (reference sequence). The CDR3 covers 15 residues. V gave up 5 bases and J gave up 2 bases; unmatched junction bases: 5. The CDR3 sequence: CASSAPDRGNYGYTF. CDR3 DNA: TGTGCCAGTAGTGCCCCGGACAGGGGGAACTATGGCTACACCTTC. Looking up the rest from reference TRBV19 and TRBJ1-2 gives the full variable domain: DGGITQSPKYLFRKEGQNVTLSCEQNLNHDAMYWYRQDPGQGLRLIYYSQIVNDFQKGDIAEGYSVSREKKESFPLTVTSAQKNPTAFYLCASSAPDRGNYGYTFGSGTRLTVV.

The chain is built from TRBV28 and TRBJ1-2; 10 bases fit TRBD1. V lost 5 bases to trimming and J lost 8 bases; unmatched junction nucleotides: 8. Germline loops: CDR1 MDHEN, CDR2 SYDVKM. The length of the CDR3 is 14 residues. The CDR3 bases are TGTGCCAGCAGTAAAATGCTGGGACAGGGGGGCTACACCTTC. This gives the protein CASSKMLGQGGYTF.